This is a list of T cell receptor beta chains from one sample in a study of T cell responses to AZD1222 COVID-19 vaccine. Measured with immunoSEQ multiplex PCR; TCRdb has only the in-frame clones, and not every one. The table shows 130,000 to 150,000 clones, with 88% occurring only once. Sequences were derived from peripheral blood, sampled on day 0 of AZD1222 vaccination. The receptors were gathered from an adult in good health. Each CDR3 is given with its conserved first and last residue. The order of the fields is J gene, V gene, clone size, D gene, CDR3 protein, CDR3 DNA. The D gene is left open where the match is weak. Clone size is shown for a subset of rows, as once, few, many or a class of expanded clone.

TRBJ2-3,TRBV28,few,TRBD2,CASSWTSGSTDTQYF,TGTGCCAGCAGCTGGACTAGCGGGAGCACAGATACGCAGTATTTT
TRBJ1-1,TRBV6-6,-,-,CASSPTGQLPLGGMNTEAFF,TGTGCCAGCAGTCCCACGGGGCAGTTGCCTCTGGGGGGGATGAACACTGAAGCTTTCTTT
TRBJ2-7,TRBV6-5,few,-,CASSYSLGPTYEQYF,TGTGCCAGCAGTTACTCGTTGGGACCCACCTACGAGCAGTACTTC
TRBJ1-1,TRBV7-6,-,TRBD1,CASSGRRDRVKNTEAFF,TGTGCCAGCAGCGGGAGGCGGGACAGGGTAAAGAACACTGAAGCTTTCTTT
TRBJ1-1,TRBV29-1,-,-,CSVVWGETEAFF,TGCAGCGTTGTGTGGGGAGAAACTGAAGCTTTCTTT
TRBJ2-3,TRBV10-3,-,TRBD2,CAISESGSGGLDTQYF,TGTGCCATCAGTGAGTCTGGTAGCGGGGGGCTAGATACGCAGTATTTT
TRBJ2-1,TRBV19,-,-,CASSIEGLGGSYNEQFF,TGTGCCAGTAGTATAGAAGGTCTCGGTGGGTCCTACAATGAGCAGTTCTTC
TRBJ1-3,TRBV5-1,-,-,CASSLAPYSGNTIYF,TGCGCCAGCAGCTTGGCCCCTTACTCTGGAAACACCATATATTTT
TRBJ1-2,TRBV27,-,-,CASSVPGAGMNGYTF,TGTGCCAGCAGCGTTCCGGGAGCAGGGATGAATGGCTACACCTTC
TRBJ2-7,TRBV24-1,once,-,CATSDSAGLTSYEQYF,TGTGCCACCAGTGATTCGGCAGGGCTTACTTCCTACGAGCAGTACTTC
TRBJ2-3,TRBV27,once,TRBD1,CASSNRGRSTDTQYF,TGTGCCAGCAGTAACAGGGGGCGCAGCACAGATACGCAGTATTTT
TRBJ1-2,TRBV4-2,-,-,CASSQGTDNYGYTF,TGTGCCAGCAGCCAAGGGACAGATAACTATGGCTACACCTTC
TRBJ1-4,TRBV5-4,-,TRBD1,CASSLVGQGNEKLFF,TGTGCCAGCAGCTTGGTGGGACAGGGGAATGAAAAACTGTTTTTT
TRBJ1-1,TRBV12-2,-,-,CASRSSRQEGEAFF,TGTGCAAGTCGCTCCTCCCGGCAGGAGGGTGAAGCTTTCTTT
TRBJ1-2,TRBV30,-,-,CALTPGNYGYTF,TGTGCCTTGACCCCAGGGAACTATGGCTACACCTTC
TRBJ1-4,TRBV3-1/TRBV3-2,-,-,CASSGGNEKLFF,TGTGCCAGCAGCGGAGGTAATGAAAAACTGTTTTTT
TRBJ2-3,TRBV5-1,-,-,CASSPAATDTQYF,TGCGCCAGCAGTCCAGCTGCCACAGATACGCAGTATTTT
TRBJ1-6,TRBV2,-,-,CASRGEHSYNSPLHF,TGTGCCAGCAGGGGGGAGCACTCCTATAATTCACCCCTCCACTTT
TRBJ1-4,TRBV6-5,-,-,CASSRDSEKLFF,TGTGCCAGCAGTCGGGACTCCGAAAAACTGTTTTTT
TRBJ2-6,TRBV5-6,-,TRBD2,CASSLVSGGNSGANVLTF,TGTGCCAGCAGCTTGGTTAGCGGGGGGAACTCTGGGGCCAACGTCCTGACTTTC
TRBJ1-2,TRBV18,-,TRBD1,CASSPQGEQGYAF,TGTGCCAGCTCACCTCAGGGGGAACAAGGGTATGCCTTC
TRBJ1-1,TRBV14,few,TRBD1,CASSHRTGKAFF,TGTGCCAGCAGCCACAGGACAGGGAAAGCTTTCTTT
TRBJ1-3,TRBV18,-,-,CASSPQGSGPGNTIYF,TGTGCCAGCTCACCACAGGGCTCAGGGCCTGGAAACACCATATATTTT
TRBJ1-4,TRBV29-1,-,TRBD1,CSAGQGRDEKLFF,TGCAGCGCAGGACAGGGAAGGGATGAAAAACTGTTTTTT
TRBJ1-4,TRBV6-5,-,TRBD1,CASSYRQGNNEKLFF,TGTGCCAGCAGTTACCGACAGGGCAATAATGAAAAACTGTTTTTT
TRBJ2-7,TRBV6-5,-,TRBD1,CASMHRGYTYEQYF,TGTGCCAGCATGCACAGGGGATATACCTACGAGCAGTACTTC
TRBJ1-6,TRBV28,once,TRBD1,CASTTTGGAPLHF,TGTGCCAGCACAACAACAGGGGGTGCACCCCTCCACTTT
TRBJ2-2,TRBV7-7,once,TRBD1,CASSSAPGQAAPGELFF,TGTGCTAGCAGCTCAGCACCGGGACAGGCCGCTCCCGGGGAGCTGTTTTTT
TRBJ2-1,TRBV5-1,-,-,CASSGGDTVNEQFF,TGCGCCAGCAGCGGGGGTGACACAGTCAATGAGCAGTTCTTC
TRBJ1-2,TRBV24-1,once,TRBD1,CATSDHGQGFDGYTF,TGTGCCACCAGTGATCATGGACAGGGGTTTGATGGCTACACCTTC
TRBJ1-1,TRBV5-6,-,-,CASSSRTMTGNTEAFF,TGTGCCAGCAGCTCGCGGACCATGACAGGGAACACTGAAGCTTTCTTT
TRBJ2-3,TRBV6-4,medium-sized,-,CASSGDEGGSTDTQYF,TGTGCCAGCAGTGGAGATGAGGGGGGCAGCACAGATACGCAGTATTTT
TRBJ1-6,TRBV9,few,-,CASAQIGGSPLHF,TGTGCCAGCGCTCAGATCGGGGGTTCACCCCTCCACTTT
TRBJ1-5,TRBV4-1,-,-,CASSKGLGDVGPQHF,TGCGCCAGCAGCAAAGGGTTAGGGGACGTTGGGCCCCAGCATTTT
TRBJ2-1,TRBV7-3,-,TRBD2,CASSPGGAVNEQFF,TGTGCCAGCAGCCCCGGGGGGGCGGTCAATGAGCAGTTCTTC
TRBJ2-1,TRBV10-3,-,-,CAISELGYNEQFF,TGTGCCATCAGTGAGCTAGGCTACAATGAGCAGTTCTTC
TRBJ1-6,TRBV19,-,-,CASSIERNSPLHF,TGTGCCAGTAGTATAGAGAGGAATTCACCCCTCCACTTT
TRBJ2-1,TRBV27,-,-,CASKYLENNEQFF,TGTGCCAGCAAGTACCTAGAAAACAATGAGCAGTTCTTC
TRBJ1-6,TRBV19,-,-,CATNSGVYNSPLHF,TGTGCCACCAACTCTGGGGTGTATAATTCACCCCTCCACTTT
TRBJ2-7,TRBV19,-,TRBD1,CASSIGTGGVYEQYF,TGTGCCAGTAGTATTGGGACAGGGGGCGTCTACGAGCAGTACTTC
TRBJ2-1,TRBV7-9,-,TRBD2,CASSFRASGANEQFF,TGTGCCAGCAGCTTTAGGGCTAGCGGGGCCAATGAGCAGTTCTTC